These 11 T cell receptor beta chains were sequenced from one sample in a study of T-cell memory formation after mild COVID-19. TCRdb ran MiXCR on the 5' RACE reads and lists one entry per CDR3 protein. The table shows 300,000 to 400,000 distinct CDR3 sequences, with less than 20% occurring only once. Material for sequencing was PBMCs or a T cell subset sorted from them (not recorded which). These receptors were obtained from a man aged 18 to 29 who had mild COVID-19 (a few samples of this study predate the infection). Cell type and time point are not known.

The J gene is TRBJ2-3, the V gene TRBV28; tentatively, D is TRBD2 (5 bases). The CDR3 runs to 14 residues. Germline V gene lookup returns CDR1 MDHEN and CDR2 SYDVKM. The V and J ends lost 11 bases and 4 bases respectively, with 19 bases between them. The CDR3 coding sequence is TGTGCCGGTTCCTCGGGGTGGCGGGCAGATACGCAGTATTTT. Protein sequence: CAGSSGWRADTQYF.

This clonotype turned up a few times. V is TRBV4-3 and J is TRBJ1-1; D is unclear. The CDR3 sequence is 15 residues long. V was cut by 1 base and J by 0 bases, with 9 bases left in between. CDR1 LGHNA and CDR2 YSLEER come from the germline V gene. CDR3 DNA: TGCGCCAGCAGCCAAGTCCCGAATCTGAACACTGAAGCTTTCTTT. Protein sequence: CASSQVPNLNTEAFF.

This clonotype was seen ten or more times. V is TRBV2 and J is TRBJ2-2; D uncertain. V was clipped by 4 bases and J by 0 bases, with 12 bases between them. This CDR3 is built from 16 residues. CDR1 SNHLY and CDR2 FYNNEI come from the germline V gene. This CDR3 reads CASSAKGLTNTGELFF. CDR3 nucleotide sequence: TGTGCCAGCAGTGCGAAGGGCCTTACGAACACCGGGGAGCTGTTTTTT.

This clonotype has more than one count but fewer than ten. The rearrangement uses TRBV12-3 or TRBV12-4 and TRBJ2-7; 9 nucleotides match TRBD1. Trimming took 5 bases from V and 6 from J; bases not matched to a gene: 5. The length of the CDR3 is 13 residues. The CDR3 is CASSPYRGREQYF. As DNA, the CDR3 is TGTGCCAGCAGTCCGTACAGGGGGCGCGAGCAGTACTTC.

This clonotype was seen only a few times. The chain recombines TRBV6-5 with TRBJ2-2; a possible D gene is TRBD2 (6 bases). V lost 0 bases, J lost 6 bases, and 17 bases lay in between. The V gene's germline CDR1 is MNHEY and CDR2 SVGAGI. This CDR3 spans 17 amino acids. In DNA, the CDR3 is TGTGCCAGCAGTTACTCGAAGGGCTCGCGGGGTGCCGGGGAGCTGTTTTTT. Encoded protein: CASSYSKGSRGAGELFF.

This clonotype showed up many times. This chain links TRBV5-1 with TRBJ2-4, with a tentative D call TRBD1 (6 bases). V lost 0 bases and J 3 bases, leaving 13 bases between the germline ends. In germline, CDR1 is SGHRS, CDR2 YFSETQ. The CDR3 contains 16 residues. Here the CDR3 reads CASSLDGFRGKNIQYF. The CDR3 DNA reads TGCGCCAGCAGCTTGGATGGTTTCAGGGGCAAAAACATTCAGTACTTC.

The chain couples TRBV5-6 to TRBJ2-5; D possibly corresponds to TRBD2 (5 bases). V was trimmed by 6 bases and J by 5 bases, leaving 14 bases between them. CDR1 and CDR2 from the germline V gene are SGHDT and YYEEEE. This CDR3 has 13 amino acids. The CDR3: CASTISGFETQYF. As DNA, the CDR3 is TGTGCCAGCACCATTTCGGGGTTCGAGACCCAGTACTTC.

V usage is TRBV3-1 and J usage is TRBJ2-7; unclear D gene. This CDR3 is 15 amino acids long. The V and J ends lost 4 bases and 2 bases respectively, with 15 bases between them. Germline values: CDR1 LGHDT, CDR2 YNNKEL (reference sequence). The DNA of the CDR3 is TGTGCCAGCAGCCCGGACGGCATCCGGCCCTACGAGCAGTACTTC. It is translated as CASSPDGIRPYEQYF.

This clonotype was seen only a few times. The chain combines TRBV9 with TRBJ1-1; tentative D call: TRBD1 (5 bases). CDR1 and CDR2 from the germline V gene are SGDLS and YYNGEE. Trimming cost V 5 bases and J 4 bases, with 12 bases left between them. CDR3 length: 13 residues. CDR3 region: CASSQGSGTEAFF. The CDR3 bases are TGTGCCAGCAGTCAGGGTAGCGGCACTGAAGCTTTCTTT.

The table lists this clonotype with a few counts. V and J are TRBV6-5 and TRBJ1-1; D may be TRBD1 (6 bases). CDR3 size: 15 residues. Germline CDR1 and CDR2: MNHEY and SVGAGI. V gave up 2 bases and J gave up 1 base, with 11 bases separating them. The CDR3 nucleotides read TGTGCCAGCAGTTACGGGGGCTTGGGGAACACTGAAGCTTTCTTT. Amino acid sequence: CASSYGGLGNTEAFF.

The chain uses TRBV4-1 and TRBJ1-1; TRBD1 matches 7 bases. This CDR3 is built from 14 residues. The germline V gene has CDR1 MGHRA and CDR2 YSYEKL. With 4 bases clipped from V and 4 bases from J, the junction kept 6 bases outside the gene matches. The CDR3 coding sequence is TGCGCCAGCAGCCTTCGGGACAGTTCCACTGAAGCTTTCTTT. Protein: CASSLRDSSTEAFF.